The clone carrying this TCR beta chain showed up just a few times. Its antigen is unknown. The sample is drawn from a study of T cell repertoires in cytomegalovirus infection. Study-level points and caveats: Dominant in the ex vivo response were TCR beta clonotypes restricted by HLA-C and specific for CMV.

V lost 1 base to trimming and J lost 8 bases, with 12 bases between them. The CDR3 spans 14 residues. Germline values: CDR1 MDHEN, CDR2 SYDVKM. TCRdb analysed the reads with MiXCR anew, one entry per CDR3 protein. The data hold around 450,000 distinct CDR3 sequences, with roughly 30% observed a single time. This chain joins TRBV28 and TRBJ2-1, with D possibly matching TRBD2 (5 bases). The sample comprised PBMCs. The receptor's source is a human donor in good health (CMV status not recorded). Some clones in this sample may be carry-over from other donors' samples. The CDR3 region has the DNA TGTGCCAGCAGTTTATTTAGAGGGAACGATGAGCAGTTCTTC. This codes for CASSLFRGNDEQFF. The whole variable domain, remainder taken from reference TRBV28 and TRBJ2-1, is DVKVTQSSRYLVKRTGEKVFLECVQDMDHENMFWYRQDPGLGLRLIYFSYDVKMKEKGDIPEGYSVSREKKERFSLILESASTNQTSMYLCASSLFRGNDEQFFGPGTRLTVL.